A single sample gave rise to the 18 T cell receptor beta chains below, sequenced in a study of shared clonotypes between healthy human individuals. This table comes from immunoSEQ multiplex PCR, and its TCRdb copy is limited to in-frame clones, with some not included. The sample yields hundreds of thousands of clones, approximately 79% seen once. Input material: memory CD4+ T cells sorted from blood. Described subset: CD45RA-negative fraction. The receptors were gathered from a woman in her 30s in good health.

This rearrangement joins TRBV21-1 to TRBJ2-5; the DNA was not compared with TRBD2, the D call given in the table. TRBV21-1 is listed as a pseudogene. This CDR3 spans 15 amino acids. CDR3 loop: CASSKFVASGETQYF. In DNA, the CDR3 is TGTGCCAGCAGCAAATTTGTGGCTAGCGGGGAGACCCAGTACTTC.

V and J are TRBV5-1 and TRBJ1-5, with 8 bases identical to TRBD1. The CDR3 runs to 15 residues. V dropped 4 bases and J dropped 4; count of bases not matched to a gene: 7. Germline CDR1 SGHRS, CDR2 YFSETQ. The CDR3 nucleotides read TGCGCCAGCAGCACCGGGACAGGCTATAATCAGCCCCAGCATTTT. Amino acids: CASSTGTGYNQPQHF. The entire variable domain, with the rest obtained from reference TRBV5-1 and TRBJ1-5, is as follows: KAGVTQTPRYLIKTRGQQVTLSCSPISGHRSVSWYQQTPGQGLQFLFEYFSETQRNKGNFPGRFSGRQFSNSRSEMNVSTLELGDSALYLCASSTGTGYNQPQHFGDGTRLSIL.

V is TRBV28 and J is TRBJ1-5; D might be TRBD1 (5 bases). The CDR3 runs to 15 residues. The germline V and J ends were trimmed by 3 bases and 1 base, with 10 bases remaining between them. Germline V CDR1 and CDR2: MDHEN, SYDVKM. CDR3 nucleotide sequence: TGTGCCAGCAGTTTTGGGGGTCGGAGCAATCAGCCCCAGCATTTT. Amino acids: CASSFGGRSNQPQHF.

The chain joins TRBV6-5 to TRBJ1-5, with TRBD1 as a possible D gene (5 bases). Germline loops: CDR1 MNHEY, CDR2 SVGAGI. V was pared by 4 bases and J by 2 bases, with 12 bases between. This CDR3 region has 15 residues. The CDR3 here is CASSWGGTRNQPQHF. In DNA form, the CDR3 reads TGTGCCAGCAGTTGGGGGGGGACCCGCAATCAGCCCCAGCATTTT.

This chain links TRBV7-2 with TRBJ2-5; weak D call: TRBD1 (6 bases). The CDR3 runs 14 residues. Per the germline V gene, CDR1 is SGHTA and CDR2 is FQGNSA. The V end was cut by 3 bases, the J end by 2 bases, with 10 bases between. The CDR3: CASSFGTIQETQYF. The CDR3 DNA reads TGTGCCAGCAGCTTTGGGACAATACAAGAGACCCAGTACTTC.

The CDR3 reads CASSFEGALSTEAFF. CDR3 in DNA: TGTGCCAGCAGTTTTGAGGGGGCTCTGTCCACTGAAGCTTTCTTT. This chain connects TRBV27 to TRBJ1-1, with TRBD1 matching over 7 bases. Germline CDR1 reads MNHEY; CDR2 reads SMNVEV (reference sequence). V dropped 3 bases and J dropped 4; count of bases not matched to a gene: 8. The CDR3 runs to 15 residues.

The chain carries TRBV27 and TRBJ1-1; D gene unclear. The CDR3 totals 13 residues. Germline values: CDR1 MNHEY, CDR2 SMNVEV (reference sequence). V lost 3 bases to trimming and J lost 3 bases, with 8 bases between them. CDR3 nucleotide sequence: TGTGCCAGCAGTTTGATTCGGGACACTGAAGCTTTCTTT. This translates into CASSLIRDTEAFF.

V usage is TRBV7-8 and J usage is TRBJ2-7; D might be TRBD1 or TRBD2, each matching 5 bases. Germline loops: CDR1 SGHVS, CDR2 FQNEAQ. V shed 2 bases and J shed 6 bases, with 14 bases lying between them. The CDR3 runs to 14 residues. The CDR3 loop reads CASSLTFGGSEQYF. Here the CDR3 DNA reads TGTGCCAGCAGCTTAACGTTTGGGGGTTCCGAGCAGTACTTC.

J is TRBJ2-7 and V is TRBV6-6; D might be TRBD1 or TRBD2, each matching 6 bases. CDR1 MNHNY and CDR2 SVGAGI come from the germline V gene (reference sequence). The CDR3 contains 14 residues. With 6 bases removed from V and 2 bases from J, the gap between germline ends came to 14 bases. The CDR3, as DNA: TGTGCCAGCAGGTTAGCGGAGGGGGCCTACGAGCAGTACTTC. Amino acids: CASRLAEGAYEQYF.

V and J are TRBV6-1 and TRBJ2-2, with 8 bases identical to TRBD1. CDR1 is MNHNS, CDR2 SASEGT, per germline. CDR3 length: 15 amino acids. The V segment lost 10 bases and the J segment 9 bases; nucleotides outside the gene matches: 16. CDR3 nucleotides: TGTGCCACCCAGACAGGGGAGGATTCGCGGCGGGAGCTGTTTTTT. Encoded protein: CATQTGEDSRRELFF.

This clone was picked up many times. V and J are TRBV4-2 and TRBJ2-1, with 15 bases aligning to TRBD2. The CDR3 totals 17 residues. The V gene's germline CDR1 is LGHNA and CDR2 YNFKEQ. J was trimmed by 4 bases and V by 3 bases; bases with no gene match: 4. The CDR3 region is CASSHEGLAGGYNEQFF. The DNA for the CDR3 is TGTGCCAGCAGCCACGAAGGACTAGCGGGAGGGTACAATGAGCAGTTCTTC.

The chain joins TRBV11-2 to TRBJ2-3; weak D call: TRBD2 (7 bases). The CDR3 has 19 residues. Per the germline V gene, CDR1 is SGHAT and CDR2 is FQNNGV. Trimming pared 1 base from V and 2 bases from J, leaving 22 bases between. The CDR3 DNA reads as TGTGCCAGCAGCTTAGTACGGGGGGCTGGCGGGGCCCCCACAGATACGCAGTATTTT. The encoded protein is CASSLVRGAGGAPTDTQYF.

This chain uses TRBV19 with TRBJ2-2, with D perhaps matching TRBD2 (7 bases). CDR3 length: 21 amino acids. Germline-derived CDR1 and CDR2 are LNHDA and SQIVND (reference sequence). With 7 bases removed from V and 0 bases from J, the gap between germline ends came to 30 bases. DNA of the CDR3: TGTGCCAGTAAGGGACCCACGGAGGGGGGGATGCGGACACCGAACACCGGGGAGCTGTTTTTT. Its protein product is CASKGPTEGGMRTPNTGELFF.

The rearrangement uses TRBV28 and TRBJ2-2; tentatively, D is TRBD1 or TRBD2 (5 bases each). Trimming removed 5 bases from V and 3 bases from J, with 19 bases in between. The germline V gene encodes CDR1 MDHEN and CDR2 SYDVKM. CDR3 length: 17 amino acids. DNA for the CDR3: TGTGCCAGCAGTGGCGCCCCGGGGCAGGGAGACACCGGGGAGCTGTTTTTT. As protein: CASSGAPGQGDTGELFF. The variable domain in full, completed from reference TRBV28 and TRBJ2-2, reads DVKVTQSSRYLVKRTGEKVFLECVQDMDHENMFWYRQDPGLGLRLIYFSYDVKMKEKGDIPEGYSVSREKKERFSLILESASTNQTSMYLCASSGAPGQGDTGELFFGEGSRLTVL.

A few counts support this clone. Additional DNA sequences in this sample encode the identical CDR3. The chain carries TRBV7-9 and TRBJ1-5; 8 bases agree with TRBD1. Germline loops: CDR1 SEHNR, CDR2 FQNEAQ (reference sequence). The length of the CDR3 is 14 residues. V gave up 4 bases and J gave up 2 bases; unmatched junction bases: 1. CDR3 protein: CASSSTGGNQPQHF. The CDR3 bases are TGTGCCAGCAGCTCGACAGGGGGCAATCAGCCCCAGCATTTT.

This clone has only a few counts. The chain uses TRBV2 and TRBJ2-7, with a weak D call TRBD2 (6 bases). Per germline, CDR1 SNHLY and CDR2 FYNNEI. There are 14 residues in the CDR3. V was pared by 3 bases and J by 2 bases, with 11 bases between. The DNA for the CDR3 is TGTGCCAGCAGTGACCAACTAGCAGCCTACGAGCAGTACTTC. Translating it yields CASSDQLAAYEQYF.

The chain links TRBV18 to TRBJ1-5; unclear D gene. Per the germline V gene, CDR1 is KGHSH and CDR2 is LQKENI. The length of the CDR3 is 15 residues. Trimming took 2 bases from V and 0 from J, leaving 8 bases between them. CDR3 in DNA: TGTGCCAGCTCACCATCGACTCATAGCAATCAGCCCCAGCATTTT. This gives the protein CASSPSTHSNQPQHF.

The genes are TRBV4-2 and TRBJ2-5; TRBD1 is a possible D gene (5 bases). Trimming stripped 1 base from V and 5 bases from J, with 17 bases between. The germline V gene encodes CDR1 LGHNA and CDR2 YNFKEQ. This CDR3 is 16 amino acids long. Here the CDR3 reads CASSQAIAPRQETQYF. The DNA for the CDR3 is TGTGCCAGCAGCCAAGCGATCGCTCCCAGACAGGAGACCCAGTACTTC.